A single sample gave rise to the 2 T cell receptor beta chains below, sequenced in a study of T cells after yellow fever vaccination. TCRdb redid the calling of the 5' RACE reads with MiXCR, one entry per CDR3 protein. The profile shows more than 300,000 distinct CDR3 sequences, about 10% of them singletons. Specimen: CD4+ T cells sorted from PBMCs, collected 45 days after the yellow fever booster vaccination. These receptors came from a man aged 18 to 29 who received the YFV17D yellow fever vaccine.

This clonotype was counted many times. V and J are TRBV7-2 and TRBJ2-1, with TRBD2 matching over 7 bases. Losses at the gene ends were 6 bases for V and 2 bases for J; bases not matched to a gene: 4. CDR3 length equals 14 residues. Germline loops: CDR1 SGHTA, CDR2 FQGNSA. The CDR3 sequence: CASSRSGAYNEQFF. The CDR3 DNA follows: TGTGCCAGCAGTAGGAGCGGGGCCTACAATGAGCAGTTCTTC.

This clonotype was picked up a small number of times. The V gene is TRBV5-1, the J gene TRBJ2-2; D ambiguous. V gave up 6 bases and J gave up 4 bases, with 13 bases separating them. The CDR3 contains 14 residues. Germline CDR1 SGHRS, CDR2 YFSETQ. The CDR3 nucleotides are TGCGCCAGCAAGATCCTCCCGGCCACCGGGGAGCTGTTTTTT. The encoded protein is CASKILPATGELFF.